Reported below is one T cell receptor (beta chain). This entry belongs to a study of blood T cell repertoires in COVID-19. Study context: COVID-19 samples from acute and convalescent phases originated in the United States, Italy and Spain. T cells, B-cell-depleted T cells, or PBMCs supplied cDNA or gDNA.

This CDR3 contains 14 residues. Per the germline V gene, CDR1 is LNHNV and CDR2 is YYDKDF (reference sequence). V lost 5 bases and J lost 4, with 14 bases in between. As handled by the study authors: Using reference gene primer amplification, nucleated cell counts were estimated. Sequencing used immunoSEQ multiplex PCR; TCRdb keeps in-frame clones, though not all of them. That table supplies the V and J calls and clone size; D and trimming were determined from the DNA. Among roughly 250,000 clones listed, 87% were seen once. This clonotype was sampled from a man aged 60 to 75 who had recovered from COVID-19. Sequencing was performed on peripheral blood. The rearrangement joins TRBV15 to TRBJ1-2, with a weak D call TRBD1 (6 bases). The chain's CDR3 is CATSPAGEGYGYTF. The CDR3 nucleotides are TGTGCCACCAGCCCGGCAGGGGAAGGCTATGGCTACACCTTC. Combining the CDR3 with reference TRBV15 and TRBJ1-2 gives the whole variable domain DAMVIQNPRYQVTQFGKPVTLSCSQTLNHNVMYWYQQKSSQAPKLLFHYYDKDFNNEADTPDNFQSRRPNTSFCFLDIRSPGLGDTAMYLCATSPAGEGYGYTFGSGTRLTVV.